This T cell receptor (beta chain) was captured in a study of tumor T cells in aggressive B-cell lymphoma. V lost 8 bases and J 6 bases, leaving 17 bases between the germline ends. The CDR3 runs 15 residues. The germline CDR1 and CDR2 sequences are SNHLY and FYNNEI. Sequencing was performed with immunoSEQ multiplex PCR; in TCRdb, only in-frame clones are kept and a portion is missing. Here the sample spans about 11,000 clones, approximately 89% being singletons. The sample taken for sequencing was tumor tissue. This chain joins TRBV2 and TRBJ1-6; D call uncertain. The receptor was derived from an adult with diffuse large B cell lymphoma. The CDR3 DNA sequence: TGTGCCAGCCAAACGTTAGGACTGGGTAATTCACCCCTCCACTTT. Amino acids: CASQTLGLGNSPLHF.